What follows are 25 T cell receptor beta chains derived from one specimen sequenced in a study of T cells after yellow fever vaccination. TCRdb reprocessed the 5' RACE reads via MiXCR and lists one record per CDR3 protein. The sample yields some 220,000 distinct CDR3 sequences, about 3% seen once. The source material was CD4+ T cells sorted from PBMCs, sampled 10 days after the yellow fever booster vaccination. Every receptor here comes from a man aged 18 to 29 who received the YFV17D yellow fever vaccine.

In DNA, the CDR3 is TGTGCCAGCAGTTACTCGGGGACTAGCGGGGGAGGGTACAATGAGCAGTTCTTC. Encoded protein: CASSYSGTSGGGYNEQFF. This chain joins TRBV6-5 and TRBJ2-1; 14 bases map to TRBD2. This CDR3 comprises 18 residues. The ends lost 0 bases at V and 4 bases at J; junction bases unmatched: 5. Germline CDR1 is MNHEY and CDR2 is SVGAGI.

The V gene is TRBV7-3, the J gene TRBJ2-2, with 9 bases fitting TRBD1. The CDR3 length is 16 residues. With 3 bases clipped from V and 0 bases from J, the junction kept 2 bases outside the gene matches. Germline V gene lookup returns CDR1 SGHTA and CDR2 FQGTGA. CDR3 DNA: TGTGCCAGCAGCTTCACAGGGGGCCCGAACACCGGGGAGCTGTTTTTT. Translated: CASSFTGGPNTGELFF.

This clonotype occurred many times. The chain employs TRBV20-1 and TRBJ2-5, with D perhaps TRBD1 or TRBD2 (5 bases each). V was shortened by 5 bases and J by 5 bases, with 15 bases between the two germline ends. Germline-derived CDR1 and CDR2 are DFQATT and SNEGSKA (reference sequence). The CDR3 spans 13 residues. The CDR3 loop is CSAPGTTRETQYF. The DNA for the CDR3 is TGCAGTGCTCCCGGGACCACCCGGGAGACCCAGTACTTC.

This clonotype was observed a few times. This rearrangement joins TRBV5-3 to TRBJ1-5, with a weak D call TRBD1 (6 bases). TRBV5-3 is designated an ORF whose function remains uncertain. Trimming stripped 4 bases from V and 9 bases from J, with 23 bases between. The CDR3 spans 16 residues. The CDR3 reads CARSDTLNRAWRPQHF. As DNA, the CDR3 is TGTGCCAGAAGCGACACCCTTAACAGGGCTTGGCGGCCCCAGCATTTT.

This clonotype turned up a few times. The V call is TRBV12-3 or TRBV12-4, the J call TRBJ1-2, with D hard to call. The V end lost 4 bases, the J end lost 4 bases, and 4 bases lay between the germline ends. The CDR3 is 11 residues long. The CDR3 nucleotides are TGTGCCAGCAGTTATCGCTATGGCTACACCTTC. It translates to CASSYRYGYTF.

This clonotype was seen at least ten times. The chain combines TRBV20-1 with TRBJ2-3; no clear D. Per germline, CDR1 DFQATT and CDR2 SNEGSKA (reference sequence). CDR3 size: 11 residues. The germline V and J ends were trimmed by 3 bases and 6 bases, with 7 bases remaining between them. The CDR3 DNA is TGCAGTGCTAGGTTGGGCGATACGCAGTATTTT. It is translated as CSARLGDTQYF.

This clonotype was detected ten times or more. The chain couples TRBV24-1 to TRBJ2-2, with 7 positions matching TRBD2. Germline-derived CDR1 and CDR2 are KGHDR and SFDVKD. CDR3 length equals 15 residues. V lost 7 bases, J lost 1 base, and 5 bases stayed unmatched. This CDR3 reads CATRGGAGNTGELFF. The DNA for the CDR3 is TGTGCCACCAGGGGAGGGGCCGGGAACACCGGGGAGCTGTTTTTT.

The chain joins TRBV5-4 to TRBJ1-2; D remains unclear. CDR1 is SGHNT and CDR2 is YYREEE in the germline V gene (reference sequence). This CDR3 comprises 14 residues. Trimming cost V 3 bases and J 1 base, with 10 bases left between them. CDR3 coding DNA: TGTGCCAGCAGCTCTCCCGGGATTAACTATGGCTACACCTTC. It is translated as CASSSPGINYGYTF.

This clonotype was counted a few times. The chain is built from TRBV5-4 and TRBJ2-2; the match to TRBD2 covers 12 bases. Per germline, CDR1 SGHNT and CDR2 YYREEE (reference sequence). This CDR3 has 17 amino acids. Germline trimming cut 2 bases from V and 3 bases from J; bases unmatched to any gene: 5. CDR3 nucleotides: TGTGCCAGCAGCTTTGGAGGACTAGCGGGATACACCGGGGAGCTGTTTTTT. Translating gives CASSFGGLAGYTGELFF.

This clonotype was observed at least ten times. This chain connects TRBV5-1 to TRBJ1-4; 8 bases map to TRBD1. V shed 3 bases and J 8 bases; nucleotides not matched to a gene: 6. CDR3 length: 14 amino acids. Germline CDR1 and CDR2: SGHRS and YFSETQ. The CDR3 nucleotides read TGCGCCAGCAGCTCTCAGGGGGCAGAGGAAAAACTGTTTTTT. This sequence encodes CASSSQGAEEKLFF.

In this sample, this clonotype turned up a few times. CDR3 protein: CASRQAFPSTDTQYF. The CDR3, as DNA: TGTGCCAGCAGACAGGCGTTTCCTAGCACAGATACGCAGTATTTT. The V call is TRBV6-1, the J call TRBJ2-3, with D perhaps matching TRBD1 (5 bases). Germline V gene data show CDR1 as MNHNS and CDR2 as SASEGT. Deletions cut 6 bases from V and 0 bases from J, with 13 bases between. The CDR3 is 15 residues long.

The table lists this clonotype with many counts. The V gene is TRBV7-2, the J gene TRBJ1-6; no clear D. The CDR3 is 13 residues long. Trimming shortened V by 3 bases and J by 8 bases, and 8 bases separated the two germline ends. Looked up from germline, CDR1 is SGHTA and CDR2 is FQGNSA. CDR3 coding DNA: TGTGCCAGCAGCTTGGTGGGCTATTCACCCCTCCACTTT. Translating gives CASSLVGYSPLHF.

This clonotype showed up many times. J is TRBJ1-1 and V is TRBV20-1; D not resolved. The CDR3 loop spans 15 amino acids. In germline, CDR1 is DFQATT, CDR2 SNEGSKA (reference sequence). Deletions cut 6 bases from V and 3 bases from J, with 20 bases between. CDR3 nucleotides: TGCAGTGCGGAGCGCCCAATAGGGAGGGACACTGAAGCTTTCTTT. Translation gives CSAERPIGRDTEAFF.

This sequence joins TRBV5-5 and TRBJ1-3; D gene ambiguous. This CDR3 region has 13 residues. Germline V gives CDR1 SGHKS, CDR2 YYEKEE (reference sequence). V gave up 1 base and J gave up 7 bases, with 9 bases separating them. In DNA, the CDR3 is TGTGCCAGCAGCTTGACAGCGGCTAACACCATATATTTT. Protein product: CASSLTAANTIYF.

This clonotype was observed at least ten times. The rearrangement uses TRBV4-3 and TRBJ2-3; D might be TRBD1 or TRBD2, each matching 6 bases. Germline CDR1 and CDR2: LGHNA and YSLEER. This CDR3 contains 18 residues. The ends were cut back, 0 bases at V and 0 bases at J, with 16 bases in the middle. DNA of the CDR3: TGCGCCAGCAGCCAAGATCTGCTTACGGGGGCTAGCACAGATACGCAGTATTTT. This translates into CASSQDLLTGASTDTQYF.

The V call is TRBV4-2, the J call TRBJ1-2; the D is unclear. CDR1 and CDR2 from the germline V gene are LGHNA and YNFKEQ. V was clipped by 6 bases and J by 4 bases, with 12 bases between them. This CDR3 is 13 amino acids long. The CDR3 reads CASRGEGAYGYTF. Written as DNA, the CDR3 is TGTGCCAGCAGAGGCGAGGGCGCCTATGGCTACACCTTC.

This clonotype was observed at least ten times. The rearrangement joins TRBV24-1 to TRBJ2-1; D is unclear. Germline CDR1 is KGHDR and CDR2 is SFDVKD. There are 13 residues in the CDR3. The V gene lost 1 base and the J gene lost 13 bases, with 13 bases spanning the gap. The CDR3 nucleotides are TGTGCCACCAGTGATTTCCCCGGCGAGAATCAGTTCTTC. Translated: CATSDFPGENQFF.

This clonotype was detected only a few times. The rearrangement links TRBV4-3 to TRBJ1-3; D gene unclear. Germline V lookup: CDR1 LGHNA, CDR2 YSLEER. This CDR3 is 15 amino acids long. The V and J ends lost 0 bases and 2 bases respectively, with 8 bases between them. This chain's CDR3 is CASSQDRRTGNTIYF. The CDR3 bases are TGCGCCAGCAGCCAAGATCGGCGGACTGGAAACACCATATATTTT.

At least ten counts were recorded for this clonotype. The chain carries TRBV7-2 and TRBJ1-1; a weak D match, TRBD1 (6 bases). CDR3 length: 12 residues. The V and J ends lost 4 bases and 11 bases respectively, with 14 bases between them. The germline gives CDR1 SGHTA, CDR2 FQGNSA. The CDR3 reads CASSSTGRRAFF. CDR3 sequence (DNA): TGTGCCAGCAGCTCGACAGGTCGCAGGGCTTTCTTT.

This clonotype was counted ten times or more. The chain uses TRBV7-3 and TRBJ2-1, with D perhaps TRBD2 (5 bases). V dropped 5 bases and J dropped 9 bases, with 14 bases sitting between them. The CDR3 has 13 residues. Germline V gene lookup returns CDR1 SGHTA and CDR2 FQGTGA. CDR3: CASSIPSFGEQFF. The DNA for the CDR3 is TGTGCCAGCAGCATCCCTAGCTTCGGTGAGCAGTTCTTC.

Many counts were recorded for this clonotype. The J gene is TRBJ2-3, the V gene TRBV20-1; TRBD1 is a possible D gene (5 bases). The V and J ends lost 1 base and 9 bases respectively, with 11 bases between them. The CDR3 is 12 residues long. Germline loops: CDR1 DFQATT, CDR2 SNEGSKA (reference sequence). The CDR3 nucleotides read TGCAGTGCTAGAGGGCCCCCAGGGACGCAGTATTTT. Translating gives CSARGPPGTQYF.

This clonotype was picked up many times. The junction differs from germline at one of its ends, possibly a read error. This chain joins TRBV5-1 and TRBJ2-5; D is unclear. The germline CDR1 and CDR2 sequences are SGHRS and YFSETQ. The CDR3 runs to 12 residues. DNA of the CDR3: TGTGCCAGCAGCTTAGGTCAAGAGACCCAGTACTTC. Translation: CASSLGQETQYF.

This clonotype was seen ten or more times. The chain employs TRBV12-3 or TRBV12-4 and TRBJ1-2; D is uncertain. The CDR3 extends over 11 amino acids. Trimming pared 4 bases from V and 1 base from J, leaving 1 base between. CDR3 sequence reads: CASSYNYGYTF. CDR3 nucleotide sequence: TGTGCCAGCAGTTATAACTATGGCTACACCTTC.

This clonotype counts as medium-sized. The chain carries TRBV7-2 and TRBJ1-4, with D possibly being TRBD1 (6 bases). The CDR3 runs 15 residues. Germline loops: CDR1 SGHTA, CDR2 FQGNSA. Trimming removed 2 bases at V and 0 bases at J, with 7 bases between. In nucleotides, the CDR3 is TGTGCCAGCAGCTTAACAGGGTCAACTAATGAAAAACTGTTTTTT. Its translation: CASSLTGSTNEKLFF.

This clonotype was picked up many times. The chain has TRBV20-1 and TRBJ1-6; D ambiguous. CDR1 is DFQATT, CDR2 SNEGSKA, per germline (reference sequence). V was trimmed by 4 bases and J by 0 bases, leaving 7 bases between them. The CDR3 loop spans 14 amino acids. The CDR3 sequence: CSAIQSSYNSPLHF. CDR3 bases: TGCAGTGCTATACAGAGCTCCTATAATTCACCCCTCCACTTT.